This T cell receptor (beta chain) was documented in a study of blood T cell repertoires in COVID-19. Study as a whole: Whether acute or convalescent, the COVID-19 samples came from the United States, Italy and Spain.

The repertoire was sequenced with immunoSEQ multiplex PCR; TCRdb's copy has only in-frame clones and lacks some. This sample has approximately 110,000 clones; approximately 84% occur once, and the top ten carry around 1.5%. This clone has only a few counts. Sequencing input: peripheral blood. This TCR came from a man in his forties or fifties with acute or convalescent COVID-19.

Here the CDR3 DNA reads TGTGCCAGCAGTGCCATAGGGGATTCACCCCTCCACTTT. It codes for CASSAIGDSPLHF. The V call is TRBV28, the J call TRBJ1-6, with D perhaps matching TRBD1 (5 bases). Germline loops: CDR1 MDHEN, CDR2 SYDVKM. The CDR3 covers 13 residues. The V end was cut by 5 bases, the J end by 8 bases, with 10 bases between.